This T cell receptor (beta chain) was sequenced for a study of response to subunit inactivated influenza vaccine. Remarks on this clonotype: Its specificity is unknown.

The germline V gene encodes CDR1 LGHNA and CDR2 YNFKEQ. The CDR3 has 13 residues. V shed 10 bases, J shed 6 bases, and the junction held 9 bases outside the gene matches. A single record per CDR3 protein comes from TCRdb applying MiXCR to the RT-PCR reads. The top ten clones hold under 15% of a sample with 500,000 to 600,000 distinct CDR3 sequences, roughly 13% of them seen once. The study, taken as a whole, reports: The authors put forward the suggestion that each seasonal influenza vaccination may bring in only a limited number of new T cells.

The material was PBMCs from blood, obtained 35 to 45 days after vaccination. The clonotype comes from a man aged 45-60 years who received an inactivated influenza vaccine. The V and J genes are TRBV4-2 and TRBJ1-5, with 7 nucleotides matching TRBD1. The CDR3 nucleotides read TGTGCCATCGGCCTCGGGACAGTTCAGCCCCAGCATTTT. This gives the protein CAIGLGTVQPQHF.